The rows below give T cell receptor beta chains drawn from one sample of a study of T cells after yellow fever vaccination. One entry per CDR3 protein, called by TCRdb with MiXCR from the 5' RACE reads. The sample includes some 160,000 distinct CDR3 sequences, 9.3% of them seen just once. Sample: CD8+ T cells sorted from PBMCs, taken 45 days after the yellow fever booster vaccination. The receptors stem from a man aged 18 to 30 who received the YFV17D yellow fever vaccine. CDR3s include the opening cysteine and the closing phenylalanine or tryptophan. Fields, in order: D gene, V gene, J gene, clone size, CDR3 DNA, CDR3 protein. A D gene is named only where the DNA matches it firmly. Clone size is stated in some rows and not others, as once, few, many or a class when expanded.

D: .
V: TRBV6-2/TRBV6-3
J: TRBJ1-1
size: few
DNA: TGTGCCAGCAGTTACTCCCAGGGGTTGGGGACTGAAGCTTTCTTT
CDR3: CASSYSQGLGTEAFF

D: .
V: TRBV7-3
J: TRBJ2-2
size: many
DNA: TGTGCCAGCAGCTTAAGGCCGGGCACGCCTCGGAACACCGGGGAGCTGTTTTTT
CDR3: CASSLRPGTPRNTGELFF

D: .
V: TRBV20-1
J: TRBJ2-7
size: .
DNA: TGCAGTGCTAGAGATGGCGAGCAGTACTTC
CDR3: CSARDGEQYF

D: .
V: TRBV6-5
J: TRBJ1-2
size: few
DNA: TGTGCCAGCAGTTACGGTTCGGCCGAACCTGATGGCTACACCTTC
CDR3: CASSYGSAEPDGYTF

D: .
V: TRBV28
J: TRBJ2-4
size: many
DNA: TGTGCCAGCACAGAGGACAGAAACATTCAGTACTTC
CDR3: CASTEDRNIQYF

D: .
V: TRBV2
J: TRBJ2-1
size: many
DNA: TGTGCCAGCAGTGAATACCGACAGTTAAACAATGAGCAGTTCTTC
CDR3: CASSEYRQLNNEQFF

D: .
V: TRBV19
J: TRBJ2-2
size: few
DNA: TGTGCCAGTAGTATGGTTGGGGGGCAGGTCGGGGAGCTGTTTTTT
CDR3: CASSMVGGQVGELFF

D: .
V: TRBV29-1
J: TRBJ2-3
size: few
DNA: TGCAGCACCAACCGCTTGGGGCAGGATACGCAGTATTTT
CDR3: CSTNRLGQDTQYF

D: TRBD2
V: TRBV7-2
J: TRBJ2-7
size: few
DNA: TGTGCCAGCAGCCCCCTGCCGGGGGGAATAGAGCAGTACTTC
CDR3: CASSPLPGGIEQYF

D: TRBD2
V: TRBV7-2
J: TRBJ2-3
size: few
DNA: TGTGCCAGCAGCTTGACGGTAGCGGGGTACACAGATACGCAGTATTTT
CDR3: CASSLTVAGYTDTQYF